This TCR beta chain was sequenced during a study of blood T cell repertoires in COVID-19. Profiling relied on immunoSEQ multiplex PCR, and the TCRdb table lists in-frame clones only, not all of them. This sample has some 130,000 clones; around 83% occur once, and the top ten carry 18%. The CDR3 contains 14 residues. CDR1 SGHDT and CDR2 YYEEEE come from the germline V gene. V was clipped by 0 bases and J by 3 bases, with 10 bases between them. Cohort allocation depended upon clinical history that participants reported. This TCR derives from a man aged 30-40 years who had recovered from COVID-19. This sequence joins TRBV5-6 and TRBJ2-7; TRBD1 might be the D (5 bases). Sequenced: PBMCs or T cells enriched from blood (not recorded which). The CDR3 DNA sequence: TGTGCCAGCAGCTTGGGATGGGGCAACTACGAGCAGTACTTC. Translating gives CASSLGWGNYEQYF.